The 5 T cell receptor beta chains given below trace back to one sample, sequenced in a study of CD8+ T cells in alopecia areata. Treatment here: oral pan-JAK inhibitor, 5-10 mg twice daily. After isolation, RNA underwent reverse transcription to generate cDNA as the sequencing template. The protocol was immunoSEQ multiplex PCR, while the TCRdb copy is restricted to in-frame clones and leaves out a portion. The data show under 110,000 clones, about 61% seen once. The sequencing used CD8+ T cells sorted from blood, collected at roughly week 58, from a patient treated with tofacitinib. All receptors derive from a human donor with alopecia areata.

V usage is TRBV5-1 and J usage is TRBJ1-2; TRBD1 matches 9 bases. Germline-derived CDR1 and CDR2 are SGHRS and YFSETQ. The CDR3 is 14 residues long. V was clipped by 4 bases and J by 9 bases; unmatched bases: 10. The CDR3 nucleotides read TGCGCCAGCAGCGGAGACAGGGGGAAGTTGAGCTACACCTTC. Amino acids: CASSGDRGKLSYTF.

The chain links TRBV30 to TRBJ2-5, with D uncertain. V was pared by 2 bases and J by 2 bases, with 9 bases between. CDR1 GTSNPN and CDR2 SVGIG come from the germline V gene (reference sequence). This CDR3 contains 13 residues. CDR3 in DNA: TGTGCCTGGAGTAATGGGGATCAAGAGACCCAGTACTTC. Translated: CAWSNGDQETQYF.

This clone was counted a few times. Written as DNA, the CDR3 is TGTGCCATCAGTATGACAGGCGATCCGTACACTGAAGCTTTCTTT. It specifies CAISMTGDPYTEAFF. The chain links TRBV10-3 to TRBJ1-1, with D possibly being TRBD1 (6 bases). The germline gives CDR1 ENHRY, CDR2 SYGVKD. The CDR3 extends over 15 amino acids. The V end was cut by 5 bases, the J end by 3 bases, with 16 bases between.

This clone has just a few counts. This chain uses TRBV5-1 with TRBJ1-1, with 10 bases fitting TRBD1. V lost 3 bases and J lost 4; bases outside the gene matches: 0. Germline CDR1 is SGHRS and CDR2 is YFSETQ. There are 13 residues in the CDR3. CDR3 nucleotide sequence: TGCGCCAGCAGCTGGACAGGGGGCACTGAAGCTTTCTTT. It translates to CASSWTGGTEAFF.

The CDR3 sequence is CASSGGQGENTEAFF. As DNA, the CDR3 is TGTGCCAGCAGCGGCGGACAGGGTGAGAACACTGAAGCTTTCTTT. V is TRBV2 and J is TRBJ1-1; 8 bases fit TRBD1. The germline V gene encodes CDR1 SNHLY and CDR2 FYNNEI. The junction had 7 bases not matched to a gene; V was cut back by 6 bases and J by 1 base. This CDR3 contains 15 residues.